This TCR beta chain was retrieved from a study of graft-versus-host responses after intestinal transplantation. About the study: Transplants were multivisceral, liver-intestinal, or isolated intestinal. Recipients across the board were started on anti-thymocyte globulin induction, then kept on tacrolimus and steroids for roughly 3 years. General study points: Analysis identified GvH clones in recipient marrow, with some appearing first in ileum or blood. Graft-versus-host to host-versus-graft clonal ratios in allografts were high in patients with graft-donor T cell macrochimerism.

A word on this clone: No antigen is known for it.

Germline CDR1 SGHRS, CDR2 YFSETQ. V lost 1 base, J lost 9 bases, and 14 bases stayed unmatched. The CDR3 totals 18 residues. Generated by immunoSEQ multiplex PCR, the TCRdb table keeps only in-frame clones and is missing some. The sample comprises over 100,000 clones, roughly 91% of which are singletons, and around 0.12% rests with the top ten. The sequence was obtained from a human donor who received an intestinal transplant. The sample was unstimulated CD4+ T cells sorted from spleen or lymph node cells, taken before intestinal transplant. The genes are TRBV5-1 and TRBJ2-1; TRBD2 matches at 12 bases. CDR3 DNA sequence: TGCGCCAGCAGCTTGCTGGGGGGTCGGCTAGCGGGAGGGCTTGAGCAGTTCTTC. Translation: CASSLLGGRLAGGLEQFF.